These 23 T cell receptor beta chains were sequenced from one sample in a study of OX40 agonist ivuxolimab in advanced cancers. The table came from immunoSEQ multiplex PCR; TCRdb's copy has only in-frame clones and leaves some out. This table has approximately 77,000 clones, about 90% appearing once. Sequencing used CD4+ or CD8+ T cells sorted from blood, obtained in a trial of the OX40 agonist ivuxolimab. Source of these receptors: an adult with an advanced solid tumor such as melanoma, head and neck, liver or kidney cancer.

CDR3 nucleotide sequence: TGTGCCTGGAGTGTGGGACTCTCAGATACGCAGTATTTT. Protein product: CAWSVGLSDTQYF. The V and J genes are TRBV30 and TRBJ2-3, with D possibly being TRBD2 (6 bases). The CDR3 loop spans 13 amino acids. Trimming stripped 0 bases from V and 4 bases from J, with 8 bases between. Germline CDR1 reads GTSNPN; CDR2 reads SVGIG (reference sequence). Full variable domain (outside the CDR3, taken from reference TRBV30 and TRBJ2-3): SQTIHQWPATLVQPVGSPLSLECTVEGTSNPNLYWYRQAAGRGLQLLFYSVGIGQISSEVPQNLSASRPQDRQFILSSKKLLLSDSGFYLCAWSVGLSDTQYFGPGTRLTVL.

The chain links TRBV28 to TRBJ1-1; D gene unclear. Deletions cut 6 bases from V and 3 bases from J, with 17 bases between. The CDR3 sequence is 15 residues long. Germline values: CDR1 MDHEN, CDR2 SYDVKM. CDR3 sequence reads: CASSQPHRYDTEAFF. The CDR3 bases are TGTGCCAGCAGCCAACCCCACCGTTATGACACTGAAGCTTTCTTT.

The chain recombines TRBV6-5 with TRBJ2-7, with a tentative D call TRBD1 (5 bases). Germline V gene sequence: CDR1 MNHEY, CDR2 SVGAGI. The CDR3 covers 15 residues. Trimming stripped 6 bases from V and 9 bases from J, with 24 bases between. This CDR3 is CASRSTGVPRLGQYF. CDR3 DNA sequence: TGTGCCAGCAGATCCACAGGAGTCCCAAGGCTAGGGCAGTACTTC.

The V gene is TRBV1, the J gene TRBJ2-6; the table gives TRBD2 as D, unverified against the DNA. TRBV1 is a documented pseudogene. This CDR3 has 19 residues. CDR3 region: CTSSQAGLAGHSGANVLTF. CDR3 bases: TGCACCAGCAGCCAAGCCGGACTAGCGGGGCACTCTGGGGCCAACGTCCTGACTTTC.

The CDR3 DNA is TGTGCCATCAGTGTAAAGTCAGACACAGATACGCAGTATTTT. Protein product: CAISVKSDTDTQYF. The chain is built from TRBV10-3 and TRBJ2-3; unclear D gene. The CDR3 has 14 amino acids. Trimming cost V 4 bases and J 2 bases, with 10 bases left between them. The germline V gene encodes CDR1 ENHRY and CDR2 SYGVKD.

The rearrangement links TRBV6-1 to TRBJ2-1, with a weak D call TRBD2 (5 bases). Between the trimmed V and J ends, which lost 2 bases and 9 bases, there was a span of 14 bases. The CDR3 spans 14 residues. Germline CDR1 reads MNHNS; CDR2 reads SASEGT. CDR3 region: CASSESASLGEQFF. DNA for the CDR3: TGTGCCAGCAGTGAATCTGCTAGCTTAGGTGAGCAGTTCTTC.

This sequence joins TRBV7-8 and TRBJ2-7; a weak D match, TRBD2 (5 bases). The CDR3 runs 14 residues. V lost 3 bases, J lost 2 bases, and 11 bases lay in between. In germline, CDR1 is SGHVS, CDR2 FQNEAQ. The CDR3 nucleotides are TGTGCCAGCAGCTTGAGGGAGACCGCCTACGAGCAGTACTTC. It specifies CASSLRETAYEQYF.

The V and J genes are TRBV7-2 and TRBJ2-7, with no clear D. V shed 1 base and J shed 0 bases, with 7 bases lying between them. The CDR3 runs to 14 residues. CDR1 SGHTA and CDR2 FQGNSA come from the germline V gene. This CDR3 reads CASSLGSSSYEQYF. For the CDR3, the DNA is TGTGCCAGCAGCTTAGGAAGTTCCTCCTACGAGCAGTACTTC. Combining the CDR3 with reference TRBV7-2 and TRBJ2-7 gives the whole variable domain GAGVSQSPSNKVTEKGKDVELRCDPISGHTALYWYRQSLGQGLEFLIYFQGNSAPDKSGLPSDRFSAERTGGSVSTLTIQRTQQEDSAVYLCASSLGSSSYEQYFGPGTRLTVT.

The CDR3 DNA reads TGTGCCAGCAGCGCTCCCTGGAACACTGAAGCTTTCTTT. This codes for CASSAPWNTEAFF. The chain recombines TRBV11-2 with TRBJ1-1; D uncertain. V lost 5 bases and J lost 1, with 8 bases in between. This CDR3 spans 13 amino acids. The germline V gene has CDR1 SGHAT and CDR2 FQNNGV.

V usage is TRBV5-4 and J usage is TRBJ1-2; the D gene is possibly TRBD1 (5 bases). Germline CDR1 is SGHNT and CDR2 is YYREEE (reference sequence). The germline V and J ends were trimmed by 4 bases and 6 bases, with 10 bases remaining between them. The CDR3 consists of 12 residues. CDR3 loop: CASSARGDGYTF. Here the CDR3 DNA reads TGTGCCAGCAGCGCACGAGGGGATGGCTACACCTTC.

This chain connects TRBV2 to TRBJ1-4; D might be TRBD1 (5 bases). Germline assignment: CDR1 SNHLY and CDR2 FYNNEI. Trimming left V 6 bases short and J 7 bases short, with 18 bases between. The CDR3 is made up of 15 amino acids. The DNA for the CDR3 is TGTGCCAGCAGAGTCACAGGACTCCCTATTGAAAAACTGTTTTTT. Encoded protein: CASRVTGLPIEKLFF.

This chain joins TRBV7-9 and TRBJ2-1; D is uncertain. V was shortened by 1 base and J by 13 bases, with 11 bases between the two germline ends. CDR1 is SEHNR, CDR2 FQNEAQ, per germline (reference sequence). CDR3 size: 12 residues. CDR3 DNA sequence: TGTGCCAGCAGCTTAGATTTTGGGGAACAGTTCTTC. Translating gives CASSLDFGEQFF.

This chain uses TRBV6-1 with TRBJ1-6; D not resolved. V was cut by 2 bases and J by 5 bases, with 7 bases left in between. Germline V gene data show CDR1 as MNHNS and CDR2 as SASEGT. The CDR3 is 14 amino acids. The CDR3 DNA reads TGTGCCAGCAGTGAAATGGGAGATAATTCACCCCTCCACTTT. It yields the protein CASSEMGDNSPLHF.

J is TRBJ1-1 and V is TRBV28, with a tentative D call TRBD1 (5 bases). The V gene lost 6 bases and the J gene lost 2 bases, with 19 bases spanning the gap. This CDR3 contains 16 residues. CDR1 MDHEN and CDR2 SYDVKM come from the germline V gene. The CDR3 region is CASSSRDRFFNTEAFF. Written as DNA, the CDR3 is TGTGCCAGCAGCAGCCGGGACCGATTCTTTAACACTGAAGCTTTCTTT. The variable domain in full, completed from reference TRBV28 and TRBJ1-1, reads DVKVTQSSRYLVKRTGEKVFLECVQDMDHENMFWYRQDPGLGLRLIYFSYDVKMKEKGDIPEGYSVSREKKERFSLILESASTNQTSMYLCASSSRDRFFNTEAFFGQGTRLTVV.

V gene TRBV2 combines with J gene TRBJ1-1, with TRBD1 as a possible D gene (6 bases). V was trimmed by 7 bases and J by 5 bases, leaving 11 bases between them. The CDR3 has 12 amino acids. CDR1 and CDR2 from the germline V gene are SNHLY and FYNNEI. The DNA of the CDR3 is TGTGCCAGCACTACAGGGATGACTGAAGCTTTCTTT. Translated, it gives CASTTGMTEAFF.

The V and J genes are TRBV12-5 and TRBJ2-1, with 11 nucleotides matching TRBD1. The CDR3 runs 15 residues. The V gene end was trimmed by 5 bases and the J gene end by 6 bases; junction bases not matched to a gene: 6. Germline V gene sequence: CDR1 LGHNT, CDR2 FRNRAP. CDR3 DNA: TGTGCTAGTGGTCTCCGGGACAGGGGGTTCAATGAGCAGTTCTTC. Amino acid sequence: CASGLRDRGFNEQFF.

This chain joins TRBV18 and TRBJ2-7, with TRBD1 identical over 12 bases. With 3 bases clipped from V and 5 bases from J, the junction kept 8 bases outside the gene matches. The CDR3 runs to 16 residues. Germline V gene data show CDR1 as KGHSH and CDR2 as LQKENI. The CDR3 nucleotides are TGTGCCAGCTCACCTTCTCCGGGACAGGGGGCCAACGAGCAGTACTTC. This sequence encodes CASSPSPGQGANEQYF.

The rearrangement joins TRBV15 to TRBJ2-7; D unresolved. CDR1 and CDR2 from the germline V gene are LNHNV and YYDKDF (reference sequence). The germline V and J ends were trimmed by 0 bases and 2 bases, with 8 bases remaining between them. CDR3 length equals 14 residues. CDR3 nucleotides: TGTGCCACCAGCAGAGATCTCGGCCCCTACGAGCAGTACTTC. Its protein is CATSRDLGPYEQYF.

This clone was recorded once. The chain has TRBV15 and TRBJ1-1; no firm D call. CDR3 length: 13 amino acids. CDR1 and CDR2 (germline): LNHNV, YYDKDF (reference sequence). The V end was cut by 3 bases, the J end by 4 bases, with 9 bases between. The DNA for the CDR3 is TGTGCCACCAGCAGCAGCACCCTCACTGAAGCTTTCTTT. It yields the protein CATSSSTLTEAFF.

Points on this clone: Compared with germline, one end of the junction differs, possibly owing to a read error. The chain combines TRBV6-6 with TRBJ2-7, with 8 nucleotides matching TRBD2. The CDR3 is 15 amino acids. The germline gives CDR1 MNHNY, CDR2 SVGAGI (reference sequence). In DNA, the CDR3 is TGTGCCAGCAGTTACTCTAGCGGGACCACAGGGTCCCTTCACTTC. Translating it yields CASSYSSGTTGSLHF.

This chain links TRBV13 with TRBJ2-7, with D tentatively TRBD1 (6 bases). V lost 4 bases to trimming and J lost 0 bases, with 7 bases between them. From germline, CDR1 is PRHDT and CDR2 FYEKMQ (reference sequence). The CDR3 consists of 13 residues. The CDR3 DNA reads TGTGCCAGCAGCTACAGGGACTCCTACGAGCAGTACTTC. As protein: CASSYRDSYEQYF. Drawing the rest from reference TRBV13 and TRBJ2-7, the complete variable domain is AAGVIQSPRHLIKEKRETATLKCYPIPRHDTVYWYQQGPGQDPQFLISFYEKMQSDKGSIPDRFSAQQFSDYHSELNMSSLELGDSALYFCASSYRDSYEQYFGPGTRLTVT.

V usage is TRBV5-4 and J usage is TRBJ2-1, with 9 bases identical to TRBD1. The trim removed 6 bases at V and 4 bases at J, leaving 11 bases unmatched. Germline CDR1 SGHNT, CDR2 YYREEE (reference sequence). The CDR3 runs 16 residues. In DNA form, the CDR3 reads TGTGCCAGCACCGCCGTTCAACAGGGGGCTTACAATGAGCAGTTCTTC. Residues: CASTAVQQGAYNEQFF.

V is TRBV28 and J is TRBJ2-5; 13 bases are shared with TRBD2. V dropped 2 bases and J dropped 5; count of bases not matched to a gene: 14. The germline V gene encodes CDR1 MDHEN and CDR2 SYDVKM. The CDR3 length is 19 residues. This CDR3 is CASSLGAFTGLAGFETQYF. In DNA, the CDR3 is TGTGCCAGCAGTTTAGGGGCCTTTACGGGACTAGCGGGATTTGAGACCCAGTACTTC.